This T cell receptor beta chain stems from a study of blood T cell repertoires in COVID-19. Study information: COVID-19 samples, acute and convalescent, were from the United States, Italy and Spain.

Under the authors' procedure: Reference gene primer amplification yielded estimated nucleated cell counts. TCRdb's copy holds only in-frame clones and misses some; the assay was immunoSEQ multiplex PCR. V, J and clone size derive from that table, while D and trimming were established from the DNA sequence. This sample carries tens of thousands of clones, around four fifths of them seen once, and the ten largest clones take 35%. The CDR3 has 14 amino acids. V was pared by 4 bases and J by 3 bases, with 11 bases between. The sequence derives from a man older than 75 with acute or convalescent COVID-19. The J gene is TRBJ2-4, the V gene TRBV5-3; D perhaps matches TRBD1 (5 bases). TRBV5-3 is noted as an ORF with a role that remains uncertain. Sequencing input: peripheral blood. CDR3 sequence reads: CARSVRGSKNIQYF. The CDR3 region has the DNA TGTGCCAGAAGCGTAAGGGGAAGCAAAAACATTCAGTACTTC.